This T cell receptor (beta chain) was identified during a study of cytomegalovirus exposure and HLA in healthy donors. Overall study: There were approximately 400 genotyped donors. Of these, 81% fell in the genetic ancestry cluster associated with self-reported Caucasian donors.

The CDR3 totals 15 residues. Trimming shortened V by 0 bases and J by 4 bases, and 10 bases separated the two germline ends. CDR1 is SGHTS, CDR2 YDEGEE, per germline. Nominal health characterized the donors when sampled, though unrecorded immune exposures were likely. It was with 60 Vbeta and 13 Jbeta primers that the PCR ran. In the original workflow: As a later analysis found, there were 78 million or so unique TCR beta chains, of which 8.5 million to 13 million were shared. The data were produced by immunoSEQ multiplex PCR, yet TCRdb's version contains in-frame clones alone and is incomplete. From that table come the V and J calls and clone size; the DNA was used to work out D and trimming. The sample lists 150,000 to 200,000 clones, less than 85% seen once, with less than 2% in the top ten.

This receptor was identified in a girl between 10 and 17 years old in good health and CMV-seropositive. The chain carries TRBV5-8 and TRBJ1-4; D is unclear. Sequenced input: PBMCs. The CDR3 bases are TGTGCCAGCAGCTTGGTTGGTGGGCTTAATGAAAAACTGTTTTTT. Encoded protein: CASSLVGGLNEKLFF.